This TCR beta chain emerged from a study of blood T cells in healthy people across ages. Alongside a J-beta primer mix, a sample-barcoded 5' primer served in a second PCR lasting 7 to 11 cycles. TCRdb redid the calling of the 5' RACE reads with MiXCR, one entry per CDR3 protein. Of almost 550,000 distinct CDR3 sequences in the sample, nearly 25% were seen once. The same data also went into a second study, on T cells of mothers and their children.

Sequencing input: blood. The TCR sequence derives from a boy aged 5-17 years in good health.

The chain's CDR3 is CASSAKTSGGTYNEQFF. The CDR3 region has the DNA TGTGCCAGCAGCGCCAAGACTAGCGGGGGAACCTACAATGAGCAGTTCTTC. The chain links TRBV9 to TRBJ2-1; 12 nucleotides align to TRBD2. Germline assignment: CDR1 SGDLS and CDR2 YYNGEE. V gave up 3 bases and J gave up 2 bases; unmatched junction bases: 6. CDR3 size: 17 residues. Filled out from reference TRBV9 and TRBJ2-1, the complete variable domain reads DSGVTQTPKHLITATGQRVTLRCSPRSGDLSVYWYQQSLDQGLQFLIQYYNGEERAKGNILERFSAQQFPDLHSELNLSSLELGDSALYFCASSAKTSGGTYNEQFFGPGTRLTVL.